The following is a TCR beta chain sequence with its context. The source of the sample is a study of blood T cell repertoires in COVID-19. Whole-study context: Acute and convalescent COVID-19 specimens originated in the United States, Italy and Spain. Sources were T cells, B-cell-depleted T cells, or PBMCs; the material itself was cDNA or gDNA.

In the original processing: Reference gene primer amplification gave nucleated cell count estimates. Method: immunoSEQ multiplex PCR; TCRdb's copy keeps in-frame clones and lacks some. That table is the source of V, J and clone size, and D and trimming were worked out from the DNA. The data contain about 55,000 clones, 80% to 85% of them singletons. Trimming took off 1 base at V and 3 bases at J, with 14 bases between the two ends. This CDR3 region has 15 residues. Germline CDR1 is SGHRS and CDR2 is YFSETQ. Specimen: peripheral blood. The V call is TRBV5-1, the J call TRBJ2-7; D possibly corresponds to TRBD1 (6 bases). This TCR was sampled from a human donor in a cohort sampled during active or convalescent COVID-19. CDR3 amino acids: CASSLSAGALYEQYF. DNA of the CDR3: TGCGCCAGCAGCTTGTCGGCAGGGGCTCTCTACGAGCAGTACTTC.